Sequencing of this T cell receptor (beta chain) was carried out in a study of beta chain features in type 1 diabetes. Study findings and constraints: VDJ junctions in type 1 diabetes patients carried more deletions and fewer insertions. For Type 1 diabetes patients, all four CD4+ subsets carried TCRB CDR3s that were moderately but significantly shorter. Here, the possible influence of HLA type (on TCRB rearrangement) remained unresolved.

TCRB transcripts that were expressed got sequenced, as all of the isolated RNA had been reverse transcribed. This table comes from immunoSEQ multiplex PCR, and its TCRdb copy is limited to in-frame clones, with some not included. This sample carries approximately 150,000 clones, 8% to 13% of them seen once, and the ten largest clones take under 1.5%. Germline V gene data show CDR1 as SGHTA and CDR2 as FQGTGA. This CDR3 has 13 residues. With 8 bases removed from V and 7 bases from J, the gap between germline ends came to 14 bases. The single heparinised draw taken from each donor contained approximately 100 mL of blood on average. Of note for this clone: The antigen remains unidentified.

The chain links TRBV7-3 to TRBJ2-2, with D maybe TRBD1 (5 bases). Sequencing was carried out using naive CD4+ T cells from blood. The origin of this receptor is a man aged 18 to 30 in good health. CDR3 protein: CASRKGLNGELFF. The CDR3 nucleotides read TGTGCCAGCCGTAAGGGGCTGAACGGGGAGCTGTTTTTT.